The 9 T cell receptor beta chains presented below share a single source sample, sequenced in a study of cytomegalovirus exposure and HLA in healthy donors. The study ran its PCR with 60 Vbeta and 13 Jbeta primers. Profiled with immunoSEQ multiplex PCR; TCRdb holds only in-frame clones, not every one. Of approximately 180,000 clones listed, around 81% are singletons. Sequencing was performed on PBMCs. The receptors were sampled from a man between 18 and 35 years old in good health and CMV-seronegative.

The J gene is TRBJ2-1, the V gene TRBV5-6; 14 positions match TRBD2. This CDR3 is 16 amino acids long. Germline CDR1 SGHDT, CDR2 YYEEEE. The V segment lost 5 bases and the J segment 8 bases; nucleotides outside the gene matches: 9. CDR3 sequence reads: CASSRKTSGRADEQFF. In DNA form, the CDR3 reads TGTGCCAGCAGTCGAAAGACTAGCGGGAGGGCCGATGAGCAGTTCTTC.

This chain uses TRBV7-8 with TRBJ2-1; 9 bases align to TRBD2. The CDR3 contains 15 residues. Looked up from germline, CDR1 is SGHVS and CDR2 is FQNEAQ. Trimming cost V 5 bases and J 3 bases; bases outside gene matches: 5. DNA of the CDR3: TGTGCCAGCAGCCCCACTAGCGGGCACTACAATGAGCAGTTCTTC. Protein: CASSPTSGHYNEQFF.

This sequence joins TRBV4-1 and TRBJ1-6; 7 nucleotides agree with TRBD1. Germline CDR1 MGHRA, CDR2 YSYEKL. This CDR3 region has 16 residues. The junction had 8 bases not matched to a gene; V was cut back by 2 bases and J by 7 bases. The CDR3 spells CASSQSQGGWNSPLHF. The DNA of the CDR3 is TGCGCCAGCAGCCAAAGCCAGGGGGGTTGGAATTCACCCCTCCACTTT.

This clone was counted only a few times. The chain uses TRBV9 and TRBJ2-7; 7 bases align to TRBD1. The germline CDR1 and CDR2 sequences are SGDLS and YYNGEE. The CDR3 length is 15 residues. V dropped 4 bases and J dropped 5; count of bases not matched to a gene: 12. The CDR3 DNA reads TGTGCCAGCAGCCCAAGTAGAGGGGGCATCAACGAGCAGTACTTC. It encodes CASSPSRGGINEQYF. The whole variable domain, remainder taken from reference TRBV9 and TRBJ2-7, is DSGVTQTPKHLITATGQRVTLRCSPRSGDLSVYWYQQSLDQGLQFLIQYYNGEERAKGNILERFSAQQFPDLHSELNLSSLELGDSALYFCASSPSRGGINEQYFGPGTRLTVT.

In this sample, this clone turned up a few times. This chain links TRBV10-3 with TRBJ1-6; D might be TRBD1 (6 bases). The V gene lost 4 bases and the J gene lost 7 bases, with 11 bases spanning the gap. CDR1 and CDR2 (germline): ENHRY, SYGVKD. This CDR3 spans 14 amino acids. The CDR3 bases are TGTGCCATCAGTGGTCGGACAGACAATTCACCCCTCCACTTT. Protein product: CAISGRTDNSPLHF.

The chain has TRBV10-2 and TRBJ1-4, with TRBD1 identical over 9 bases. The V and J ends lost 6 bases and 8 bases, in that order; junction bases with no gene match: 13. This CDR3 contains 16 residues. Per the germline V gene, CDR1 is WSHSY and CDR2 is SAAADI. This CDR3 reads CASRRTGEGAGEKLFF. The CDR3 DNA reads TGCGCCAGCAGGCGGACAGGGGAAGGGGCTGGGGAAAAACTGTTTTTT.

The rearrangement links TRBV2 to TRBJ1-6, with D maybe TRBD1 (6 bases). V was trimmed by 8 bases and J by 9 bases, leaving 20 bases between them. CDR1 SNHLY and CDR2 FYNNEI come from the germline V gene. The CDR3 runs 15 residues. Here the CDR3 reads CASSPETGFGSPLHF. DNA of the CDR3: TGTGCCAGCTCGCCCGAGACAGGCTTTGGTTCACCCCTCCACTTT.

Remarks on this clone: A read error may account for a junction end that differs from germline. This rearrangement joins TRBV2 to TRBJ2-5; 9 bases agree with TRBD2. Germline V lookup: CDR1 SNHLY, CDR2 FYNNEI. CDR3 size: 16 residues. The CDR3 here is CASRALAGFYQEAQYF. For the CDR3, the DNA is TGTGCCAGCAGGGCCCTAGCGGGGTTCTATCAAGAGGCCCAGTACTTC.

This sequence joins TRBV5-1 and TRBJ1-3; 9 nucleotides line up with TRBD1. CDR3 length equals 13 residues. Looked up from germline, CDR1 is SGHRS and CDR2 is YFSETQ. J gave up 7 bases and V 4 bases, and 3 bases lay outside the gene matches. The CDR3 region is CASSAGTGNTIYF. The CDR3 coding sequence is TGCGCCAGCAGCGCCGGGACAGGGAACACCATATATTTT.